The T cell receptor beta chain described here comes from a study of identical twins. Overall study findings and caveats: Abundant cord blood beta clonotypes carried fewer insertions; memory repertoires showed none. The study found that models underestimated out-of-frame TCR alpha sharing in monozygotic twins. A cross-sectional statistical analysis, not follow-up of the same donors, supported the conclusions.

This clonotype was observed many times. Its antigen remains unknown. Via MiXCR, TCRdb re-called the 5' RACE reads, giving one row per CDR3 protein. The table has 300,000 to 400,000 distinct CDR3 sequences, about 12% seen once. Among all donors, each was a healthy Caucasian. The same data also went into a second study, on yellow fever vaccine responses in identical twins.

Sequenced input: CD8+ T cells sorted from blood. The source of this sequence is a woman under 30 in good health.

As DNA, the CDR3 is TGCGCCAGCAGCCAAGATGGGACAGGGCGGGGTCAGCCCCAGCATTTT. It translates to CASSQDGTGRGQPQHF. This chain uses TRBV4-1 with TRBJ1-5; TRBD1 matches 9 bases. Trimming at V came to 0 bases and at J to 6 bases, leaving 6 bases not matched to a gene. CDR1 is MGHRA and CDR2 is YSYEKL in the germline V gene. The CDR3 totals 16 residues.